This record concerns one TCR beta chain sequence. What it recognizes is unknown. This specimen comes from a study of cytomegalovirus exposure and HLA in healthy donors. With 60 Vbeta and 13 Jbeta primers, the PCR was carried out. Libraries were prepared by immunoSEQ multiplex PCR; TCRdb keeps only in-frame clonotypes and omits some of them. The sample lists about 160,000 clones; around 67% were seen once. Germline V gives CDR1 SGHTA, CDR2 FQGNSA. CDR3 length: 16 residues. Trimming at V came to 3 bases and at J to 8 bases, leaving 13 bases not matched to a gene. Points from the study as a whole: A classifier reportedly called cytomegalovirus status with high sensitivity and specificity.

The sample comprised PBMCs. The chain links TRBV7-2 to TRBJ1-2; 9 positions match TRBD1. This sequence was found in a woman aged 18-29 years in good health and CMV-seronegative. This CDR3 reads CASSFLVRQGGNGYTF. DNA for the CDR3: TGTGCCAGCAGCTTTCTTGTCAGACAGGGGGGAAACGGCTACACCTTC.